A single sample gave rise to the 23 T cell receptor beta chains below, sequenced in a study of metastatic and nonmetastatic thyroid tumors. MiXCR re-clonotyped the PCR reads for TCRdb. This table holds 6,000 to 8,500 clones, under 30% found once. No patient received treatment before thyroid surgery. Sample: adjacent normal tissue. These receptors all stem from a male donor with papillary thyroid cancer or a benign thyroid nodule (not recorded which). Some clones in this sample may be carry-over from other donors' samples.

This clone showed up just once. This chain links TRBV5-1 with TRBJ2-7; D is unclear. CDR1 and CDR2 (germline): SGHRS, YFSETQ. V was clipped by 0 bases and J by 0 bases, with 10 bases between them. This CDR3 contains 15 residues. The CDR3 DNA reads TGCGCCAGCAGCTTGGGGTTAGGCAGCTCCTACGAGCAGTACTTC. Amino acid sequence: CASSLGLGSSYEQYF.

V is TRBV7-2 and J is TRBJ2-1; the match to TRBD1 covers 7 bases. The length of the CDR3 is 13 residues. The junction had 8 bases not matched to a gene; V was cut back by 5 bases and J by 10 bases. CDR1 is SGHTA, CDR2 FQGNSA, per germline. CDR3 amino acids: CASSPGGPGEQFF. CDR3 DNA sequence: TGTGCCAGCAGCCCAGGGGGACCCGGCGAGCAGTTCTTC. Full variable domain (remainder filled in from reference TRBV7-2 and TRBJ2-1): GAGVSQSPSNKVTEKGKDVELRCDPISGHTALYWYRQSLGQGLEFLIYFQGNSAPDKSGLPSDRFSAERTGGSVSTLTIQRTQQEDSAVYLCASSPGGPGEQFFGPGTRLTVL.

This clone has at least ten counts. V is TRBV5-6 and J is TRBJ2-5, with 10 nucleotides matching TRBD2. Per germline, CDR1 SGHDT and CDR2 YYEEEE. V gave up 3 bases and J gave up 5 bases; unmatched junction bases: 4. There are 14 residues in the CDR3. The CDR3 coding sequence is TGTGCCAGCAGCTCTAGCGGGAGTGGGGAGACCCAGTACTTC. This gives the protein CASSSSGSGETQYF. The variable domain in full, completed from reference TRBV5-6 and TRBJ2-5, reads DAGVTQSPTHLIKTRGQQVTLRCSPKSGHDTVSWYQQALGQGPQFIFQYYEEEERQRGNFPDRFSGHQFPNYSSELNVNALLLGDSALYLCASSSSGSGETQYFGPGTRLLVL.

This CDR3 reads CASTTLLFGQTEAFF. The CDR3 DNA sequence: TGTGCCAGCACAACCCTTCTGTTCGGGCAAACTGAAGCTTTCTTT. This chain joins TRBV11-3 and TRBJ1-1; no definite D call. Germline CDR1 reads SGHNT; CDR2 reads YENEEA. The CDR3 has 15 residues. V gave up 7 bases and J gave up 5 bases, with 20 bases separating them.

By sample fraction, this clone is medium-sized. In nucleotides, the CDR3 is TGTGCCAGCAGCCCGGGCGGTTACAATGAGCAGTTCTTC. This codes for CASSPGGYNEQFF. The chain couples TRBV7-2 to TRBJ2-1; no clear D gene. Trimming shortened V by 5 bases and J by 4 bases, and 9 bases separated the two germline ends. Per germline, CDR1 SGHTA and CDR2 FQGNSA. The CDR3 spans 13 residues. Filled out from reference TRBV7-2 and TRBJ2-1, the complete variable domain reads GAGVSQSPSNKVTEKGKDVELRCDPISGHTALYWYRQSLGQGLEFLIYFQGNSAPDKSGLPSDRFSAERTGGSVSTLTIQRTQQEDSAVYLCASSPGGYNEQFFGPGTRLTVL.

In this sample, this clone is medium-sized. The CDR3 DNA follows: TGCGCCAGCAGGGTAGGGACAGGTGAGGTACTGAACACTGAAGCTTTCTTT. Residues: CASRVGTGEVLNTEAFF. V usage is TRBV5-1 and J usage is TRBJ1-1; 8 bases align to TRBD1. The ends lost 5 bases at V and 0 bases at J; junction bases unmatched: 12. Germline V gene lookup returns CDR1 SGHRS and CDR2 YFSETQ. The CDR3 contains 17 residues.

The sample holds many counts of this clone. Other DNA variants within this sample encode the same CDR3. This sequence joins TRBV7-9 and TRBJ2-6; no clear D. The V and J ends lost 5 bases and 0 bases respectively, with 8 bases between them. The germline CDR1 and CDR2 sequences are SEHNR and FQNEAQ (reference sequence). This CDR3 has 15 residues. This CDR3 is CASSPPSSGANVLTF. For the CDR3, the DNA is TGTGCCAGCAGCCCCCCGTCCTCTGGGGCCAACGTCCTGACTTTC.

This clone was picked up a small number of times. This chain joins TRBV6-1 and TRBJ2-5; TRBD2 agrees at 9 bases. J gave up 8 bases and V 7 bases, and 11 bases lay outside the gene matches. The CDR3 totals 14 residues. Per the germline V gene, CDR1 is MNHNS and CDR2 is SASEGT. Here the CDR3 reads CASIPSGIPDTQYF. The CDR3, as DNA: TGTGCCAGCATCCCTAGCGGGATACCCGATACCCAGTACTTC.

Sample share makes this clone medium-sized. The V gene is TRBV20-1, the J gene TRBJ2-1; TRBD2 agrees at 7 bases. The CDR3 extends over 14 amino acids. CDR1 and CDR2 from the germline V gene are DFQATT and SNEGSKA (reference sequence). Germline trimming cut 4 bases from V and 5 bases from J; bases unmatched to any gene: 8. CDR3 bases: TGCAGTGCTATTGGGGGGAGGGCCGACAATGAGCAGTTCTTC. Encoded protein: CSAIGGRADNEQFF.

A word on this clone: This CDR3 is missing its conserved last phenylalanine or tryptophan, likely due to a read error. This rearrangement joins TRBV6-1 to TRBJ2-1; 13 nucleotides align to TRBD2. This CDR3 comprises 16 residues. CDR1 is MNHNS and CDR2 is SASEGT in the germline V gene. V lost 2 bases and J lost 9; bases outside the gene matches: 7. Here the CDR3 reads CASSEIGLAGVAEQFS. As DNA, the CDR3 is TGTGCCAGCAGTGAAATCGGACTAGCGGGAGTAGCTGAGCAGTTCTCC.

The chain uses TRBV6-2 or TRBV6-3 and TRBJ1-1; the match to TRBD1 covers 8 bases. CDR3 length: 19 residues. V was clipped by 8 bases and J by 0 bases; unmatched bases: 20. Germline assignment: CDR1 MNHEY and CDR2 SVGEGT. CDR3 in amino acids: CASDRSRFRTGRMNTEAFF. DNA of the CDR3: TGTGCCAGCGATAGAAGCAGATTCAGGACAGGGCGAATGAACACTGAAGCTTTCTTT.

By share, this clone ranks as medium-sized (0.01 to 0.1%). For the CDR3, the DNA is TGTGCCAGCAGAGTCTCGACAGGTTGGGTCACAGATACGCAGTATTTT. Amino acid sequence: CASRVSTGWVTDTQYF. The chain links TRBV12-3 or TRBV12-4 to TRBJ2-3, with TRBD1 as a possible D gene (6 bases). CDR3 length equals 16 residues. V was pared by 6 bases and J by 2 bases, with 18 bases between.

The rearrangement links TRBV5-1 to TRBJ2-2; 15 nucleotides line up with TRBD2. In germline, CDR1 is SGHRS, CDR2 YFSETQ. The CDR3 sequence is 16 residues long. Germline trimming cut 4 bases from V and 6 bases from J; bases unmatched to any gene: 4. Here the CDR3 reads CASSAGLAGGAGELFF. CDR3 sequence (DNA): TGCGCCAGCAGCGCCGGACTAGCGGGGGGGGCCGGGGAGCTGTTTTTT. Based on the CDR3 plus reference TRBV5-1 and TRBJ2-2, the full variable domain is KAGVTQTPRYLIKTRGQQVTLSCSPISGHRSVSWYQQTPGQGLQFLFEYFSETQRNKGNFPGRFSGRQFSNSRSEMNVSTLELGDSALYLCASSAGLAGGAGELFFGEGSRLTVL.

This CDR3 reads CASSSPTGEGHNSPLHF. The DNA of the CDR3 is TGCGCCAGCAGCTCGCCTACAGGAGAGGGCCATAATTCACCCCTCCACTTT. The genes are TRBV5-1 and TRBJ1-6; perhaps TRBD1 as D (5 bases). CDR3 length equals 17 residues. The germline gives CDR1 SGHRS, CDR2 YFSETQ. V gave up 3 bases and J gave up 5 bases, with 18 bases separating them. Together with reference TRBV5-1 and TRBJ1-6, the CDR3 gives the full variable domain: KAGVTQTPRYLIKTRGQQVTLSCSPISGHRSVSWYQQTPGQGLQFLFEYFSETQRNKGNFPGRFSGRQFSNSRSEMNVSTLELGDSALYLCASSSPTGEGHNSPLHFGNGTRLTVT.

The table lists this clone with a few counts. Given the absence of the conserved phenylalanine or tryptophan at the CDR3 end, a read error is likely. This chain uses TRBV15 with TRBJ2-7, with D hard to call. Trimming cost V 3 bases and J 0 bases, with 12 bases left between them. Germline CDR1 and CDR2: LNHNV and YYDKDF (reference sequence). The CDR3 covers 15 residues. The CDR3 loop reads CATSSGPGVSYEQYL. Here the CDR3 DNA reads TGTGCCACCAGCAGTGGCCCTGGCGTCTCCTACGAGCAGTACCTC.

Comments on this clone: Other DNA sequences from this sample encode an identical CDR3 as well. The chain couples TRBV12-3 or TRBV12-4 to TRBJ2-7, with 7 bases aligning to TRBD2. V was clipped by 6 bases and J by 2 bases; unmatched bases: 4. The CDR3 sequence is 13 residues long. For the CDR3, the DNA is TGTGCCAGCAGCCCCGGGGGGACCTACGAGCAGTACTTC. Translated: CASSPGGTYEQYF.

This clone is categorized as medium-sized. V is TRBV7-2 and J is TRBJ2-3; TRBD2 is a possible D gene (5 bases). This CDR3 is 15 amino acids long. The germline gives CDR1 SGHTA, CDR2 FQGNSA. Trimming shortened V by 1 base and J by 2 bases, and 10 bases separated the two germline ends. The CDR3 loop is CASSLERLPTDTQYF. The CDR3 DNA follows: TGTGCCAGCAGCTTAGAGCGGTTACCCACAGATACGCAGTATTTT.

As to this clone: At the DNA level, this CDR3 is encoded by other sequences in the same sample as well. The genes are TRBV20-1 and TRBJ1-1; D remains ambiguous. Germline loops: CDR1 DFQATT, CDR2 SNEGSKA (reference sequence). This CDR3 comprises 11 residues. V shed 6 bases and J shed 5 bases, with 10 bases lying between them. DNA of the CDR3: TGCAGTGCAATACGGGGAACTGAAGCTTTCTTT. Protein product: CSAIRGTEAFF.

The chain combines TRBV24-1 with TRBJ2-2; perhaps TRBD1 as D (5 bases). Trimming took off 4 bases at V and 5 bases at J, with 13 bases between the two ends. Germline CDR1 and CDR2: KGHDR and SFDVKD. The CDR3 loop spans 15 amino acids. CDR3 sequence: CATSEGVLGTGELFF. In DNA form, the CDR3 reads TGTGCCACCAGTGAAGGGGTGCTGGGGACCGGGGAGCTGTTTTTT.

CDR3 coding DNA: TGTGCCACGAAGGGGCAGACATACAATGAGCAGTTCTTC. Encoded protein: CATKGQTYNEQFF. The chain joins TRBV2 to TRBJ2-1, with D perhaps TRBD1 (5 bases). The CDR3 contains 13 residues. Trimming cost V 10 bases and J 4 bases, with 14 bases left between them. The germline CDR1 and CDR2 sequences are SNHLY and FYNNEI.

The chain uses TRBV11-3 and TRBJ2-7; D unclear. The length of the CDR3 is 14 residues. Per the germline V gene, CDR1 is SGHNT and CDR2 is YENEEA. Trimming took 8 bases from V and 3 from J, leaving 17 bases between them. DNA of the CDR3: TGTGCCAGCCGCCGGACCGAAGCTAGCTACGAGCAGTACTTC. Its translation: CASRRTEASYEQYF.

The chain has TRBV20-1 and TRBJ2-2, with 7 positions matching TRBD1. The junction had 7 bases not matched to a gene; V was cut back by 6 bases and J by 0 bases. The CDR3 runs to 15 residues. Germline CDR1 and CDR2: DFQATT and SNEGSKA (reference sequence). CDR3 residues: CSAPRQGSNTGELFF. The CDR3 DNA reads as TGCAGTGCGCCCAGACAGGGATCGAACACCGGGGAGCTGTTTTTT.

The chain employs TRBV7-2 and TRBJ2-7; no firm D call. Looked up from germline, CDR1 is SGHTA and CDR2 is FQGNSA. The germline V and J ends were trimmed by 4 bases and 3 bases, with 4 bases remaining between them. The CDR3 totals 11 residues. The CDR3, as DNA: TGTGCCAGCAGCTCCCTCTACGAGCAGTACTTC. It translates to CASSSLYEQYF.